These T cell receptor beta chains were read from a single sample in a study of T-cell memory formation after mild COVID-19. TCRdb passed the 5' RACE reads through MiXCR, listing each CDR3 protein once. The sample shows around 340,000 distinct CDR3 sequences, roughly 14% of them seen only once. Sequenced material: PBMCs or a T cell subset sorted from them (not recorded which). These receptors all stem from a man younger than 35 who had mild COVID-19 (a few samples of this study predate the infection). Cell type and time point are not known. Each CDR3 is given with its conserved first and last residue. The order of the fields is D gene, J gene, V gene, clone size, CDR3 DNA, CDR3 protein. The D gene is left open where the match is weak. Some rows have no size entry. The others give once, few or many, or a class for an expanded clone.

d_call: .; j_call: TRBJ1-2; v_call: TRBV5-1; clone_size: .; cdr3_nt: TGCGCCAGCAGCCCAAGGTGGGTCGGCATCGGTAATGGCTACACCTTC; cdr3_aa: CASSPRWVGIGNGYTF
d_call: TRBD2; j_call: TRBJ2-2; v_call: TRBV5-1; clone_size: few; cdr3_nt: TGCGCCAGCAGCCCTCGGGGGGACACCGGGGAGCTGTTTTTT; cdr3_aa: CASSPRGDTGELFF
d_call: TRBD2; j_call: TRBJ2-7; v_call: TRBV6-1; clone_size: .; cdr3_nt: TGTGCCAGCAGTAGACTAGCGGGGGACCCCTACGAGCAGTACTTC; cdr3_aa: CASSRLAGDPYEQYF
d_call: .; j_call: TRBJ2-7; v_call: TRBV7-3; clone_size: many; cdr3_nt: TGTGCCAGCAGTGACTACGTCCAACCCTACGAGCAGTACTTC; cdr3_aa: CASSDYVQPYEQYF
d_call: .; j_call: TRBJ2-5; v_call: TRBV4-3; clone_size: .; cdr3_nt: TGCGCCAGCAGCCGGGACTCGTACCAAGAGACCCAGTACTTC; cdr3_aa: CASSRDSYQETQYF
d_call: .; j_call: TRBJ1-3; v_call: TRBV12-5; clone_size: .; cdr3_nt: TGTGCTAGTGGGAGTCCCGGGACGTACAGCTCTGGAAACACCATATATTTT; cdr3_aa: CASGSPGTYSSGNTIYF
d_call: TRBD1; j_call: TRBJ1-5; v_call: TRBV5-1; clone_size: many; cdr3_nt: TGCGCCAGCAGCCCTGACAGGGCGGGTCAGCCCCAGCATTTT; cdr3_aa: CASSPDRAGQPQHF
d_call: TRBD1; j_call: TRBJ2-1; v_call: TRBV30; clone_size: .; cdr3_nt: TGTGCCTGGAGTGTAGGGACAGGGGTTGACAATGAGCAGTTCTTC; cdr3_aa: CAWSVGTGVDNEQFF
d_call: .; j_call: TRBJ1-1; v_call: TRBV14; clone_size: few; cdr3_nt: TGTGCCAGCAGCCAAGATCCGTCGCGGTGGGACACTGAAGCTTTCTTT; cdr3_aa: CASSQDPSRWDTEAFF
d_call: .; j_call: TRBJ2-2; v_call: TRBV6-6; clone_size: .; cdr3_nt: TGTGCCAGCAGTTACTCGAGGGAGGGGGACGGGGAGCTGTTTTTT; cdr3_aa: CASSYSREGDGELFF